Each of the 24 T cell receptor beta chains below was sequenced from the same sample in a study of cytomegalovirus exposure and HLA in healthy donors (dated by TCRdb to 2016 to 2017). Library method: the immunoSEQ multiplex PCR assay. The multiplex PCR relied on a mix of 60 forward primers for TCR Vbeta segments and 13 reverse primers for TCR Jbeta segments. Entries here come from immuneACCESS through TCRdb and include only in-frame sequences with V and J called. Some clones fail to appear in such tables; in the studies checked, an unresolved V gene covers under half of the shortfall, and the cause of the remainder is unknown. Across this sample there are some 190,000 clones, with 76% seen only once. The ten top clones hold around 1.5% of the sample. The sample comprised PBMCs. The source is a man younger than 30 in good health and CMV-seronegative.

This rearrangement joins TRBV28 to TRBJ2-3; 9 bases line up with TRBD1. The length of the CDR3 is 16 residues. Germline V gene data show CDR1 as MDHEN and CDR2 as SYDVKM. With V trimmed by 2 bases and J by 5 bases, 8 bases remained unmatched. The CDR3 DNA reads TGTGCCAGCAGTTTAGGGGGGACAGGGAGAAGAGATACGCAGTATTTT. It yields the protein CASSLGGTGRRDTQYF.

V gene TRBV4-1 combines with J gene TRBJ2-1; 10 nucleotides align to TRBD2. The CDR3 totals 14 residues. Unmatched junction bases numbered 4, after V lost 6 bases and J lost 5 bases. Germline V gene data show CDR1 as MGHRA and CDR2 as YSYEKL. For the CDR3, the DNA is TGCGCCAGCAGGGATAGCGGGAGGAACAATGAGCAGTTCTTC. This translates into CASRDSGRNNEQFF.

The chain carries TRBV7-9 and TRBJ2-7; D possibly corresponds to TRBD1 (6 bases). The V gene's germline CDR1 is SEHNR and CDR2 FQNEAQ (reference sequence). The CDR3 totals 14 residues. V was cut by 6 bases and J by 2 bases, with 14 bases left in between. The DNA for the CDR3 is TGTGCCAGCAGACCCGGACAGCACCCCTACGAGCAGTACTTC. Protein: CASRPGQHPYEQYF.

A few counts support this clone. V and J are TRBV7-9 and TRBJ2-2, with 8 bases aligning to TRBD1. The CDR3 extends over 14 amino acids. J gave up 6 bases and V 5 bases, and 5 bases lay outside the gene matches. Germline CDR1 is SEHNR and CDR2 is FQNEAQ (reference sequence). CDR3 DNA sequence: TGTGCCAGCAGCGCGGGACAGGCTTCCGGGGAGCTGTTTTTT. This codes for CASSAGQASGELFF.

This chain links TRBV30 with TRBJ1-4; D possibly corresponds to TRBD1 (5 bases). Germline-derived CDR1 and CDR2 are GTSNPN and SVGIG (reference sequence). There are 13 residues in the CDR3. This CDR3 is CAWGGGDGEKLFF. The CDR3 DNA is TGTGCTTGGGGCGGGGGGGATGGAGAAAAACTGTTTTTT.

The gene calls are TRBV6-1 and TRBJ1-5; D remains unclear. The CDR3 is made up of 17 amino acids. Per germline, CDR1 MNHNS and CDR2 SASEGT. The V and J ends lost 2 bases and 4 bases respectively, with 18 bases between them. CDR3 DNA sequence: TGTGCCAGCAGTGAAAGGCGGGCAGTCCCTTCTAATCAGCCCCAGCATTTT. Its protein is CASSERRAVPSNQPQHF.

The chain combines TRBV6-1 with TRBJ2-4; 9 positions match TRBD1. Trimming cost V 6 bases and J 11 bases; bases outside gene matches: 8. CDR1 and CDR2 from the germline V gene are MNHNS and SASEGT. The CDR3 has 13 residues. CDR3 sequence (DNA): TGTGCCAGCAGAGCTCGGGGACAGGGTGTTCAGTACTTC. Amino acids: CASRARGQGVQYF.

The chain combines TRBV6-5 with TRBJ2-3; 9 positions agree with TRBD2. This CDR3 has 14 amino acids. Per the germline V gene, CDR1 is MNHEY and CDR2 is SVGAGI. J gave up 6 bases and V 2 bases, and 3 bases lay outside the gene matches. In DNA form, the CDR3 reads TGTGCCAGCAGTTACGGCGGGAGGGGTGATACGCAGTATTTT. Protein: CASSYGGRGDTQYF.

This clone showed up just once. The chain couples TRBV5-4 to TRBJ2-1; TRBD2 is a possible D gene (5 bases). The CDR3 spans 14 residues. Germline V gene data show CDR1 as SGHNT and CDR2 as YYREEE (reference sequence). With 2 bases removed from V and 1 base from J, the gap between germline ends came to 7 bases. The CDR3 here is CASSFRESYNEQFF. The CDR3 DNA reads TGTGCCAGCAGCTTTAGGGAGTCCTACAATGAGCAGTTCTTC.

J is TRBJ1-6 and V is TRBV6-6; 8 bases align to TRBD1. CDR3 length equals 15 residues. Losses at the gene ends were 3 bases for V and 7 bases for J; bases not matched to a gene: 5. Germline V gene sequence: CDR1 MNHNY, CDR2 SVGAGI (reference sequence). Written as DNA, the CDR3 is TGTGCCAGCAGTTATCGGGACAGGTCCAATTCACCCCTCCACTTT. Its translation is CASSYRDRSNSPLHF.

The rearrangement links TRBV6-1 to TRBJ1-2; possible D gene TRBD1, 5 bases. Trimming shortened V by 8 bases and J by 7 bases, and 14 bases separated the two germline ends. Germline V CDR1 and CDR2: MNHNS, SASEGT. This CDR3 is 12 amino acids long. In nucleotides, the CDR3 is TGTGCCAGCCGCCCAGGGCAGGGTGGCTACACCTTC. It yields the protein CASRPGQGGYTF.

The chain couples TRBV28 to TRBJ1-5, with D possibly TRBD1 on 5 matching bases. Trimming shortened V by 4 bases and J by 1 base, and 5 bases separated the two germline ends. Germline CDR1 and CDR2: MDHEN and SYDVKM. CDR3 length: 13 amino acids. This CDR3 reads CASSWGSNQPQHF. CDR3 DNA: TGTGCCAGCAGTTGGGGCAGCAATCAGCCCCAGCATTTT.

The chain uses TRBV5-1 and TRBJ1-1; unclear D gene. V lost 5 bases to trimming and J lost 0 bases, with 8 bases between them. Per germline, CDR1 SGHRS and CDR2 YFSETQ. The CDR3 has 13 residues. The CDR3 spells CASRVEVNTEAFF. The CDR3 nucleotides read TGCGCCAGCAGGGTGGAGGTGAACACTGAAGCTTTCTTT.

The CDR3 DNA follows: TGTGCCAGCAGCTTCGGACTAGCGGGAGGGACCGGGGAGCTGTTTTTT. Protein sequence: CASSFGLAGGTGELFF. The rearrangement uses TRBV7-8 and TRBJ2-2; the match to TRBD2 covers 15 bases. The V gene's germline CDR1 is SGHVS and CDR2 FQNEAQ. CDR3 length: 16 residues. V shed 3 bases and J 5 bases; nucleotides not matched to a gene: 1.

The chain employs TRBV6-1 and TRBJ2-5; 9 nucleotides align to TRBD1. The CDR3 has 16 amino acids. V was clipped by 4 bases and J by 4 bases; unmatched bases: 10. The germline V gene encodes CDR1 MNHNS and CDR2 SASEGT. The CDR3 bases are TGTGCCAGCAGTGTATCCTACAGGGGGCGTAGAGAGACCCAGTACTTC. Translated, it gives CASSVSYRGRRETQYF.

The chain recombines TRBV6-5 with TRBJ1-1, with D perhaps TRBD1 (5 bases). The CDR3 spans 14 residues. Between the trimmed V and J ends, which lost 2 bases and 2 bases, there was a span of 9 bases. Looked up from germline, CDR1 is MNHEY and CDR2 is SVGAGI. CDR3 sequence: CASSYAGVNTEAFF. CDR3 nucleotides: TGTGCCAGCAGTTACGCGGGGGTAAACACTGAAGCTTTCTTT.

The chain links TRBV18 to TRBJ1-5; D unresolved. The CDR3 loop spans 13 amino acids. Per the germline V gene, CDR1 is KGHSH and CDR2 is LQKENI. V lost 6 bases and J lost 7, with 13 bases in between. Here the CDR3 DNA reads TGTGCCAGCTCGAAATCGGGTGGACAGCCCCAGCATTTT. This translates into CASSKSGGQPQHF. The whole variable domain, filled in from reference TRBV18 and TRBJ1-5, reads NAGVMQNPRHLVRRRGQEARLRCSPMKGHSHVYWYRQLPEEGLKFMVYLQKENIIDESGMPKERFSAEFPKEGPSILRIQQVVRGDSAAYFCASSKSGGQPQHFGDGTRLSIL.

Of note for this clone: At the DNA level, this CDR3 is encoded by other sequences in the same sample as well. CDR3 bases: TGCAGCGTTGAACAAGGGGCGGCGGACACTGAAGCTTTCTTT. It translates to CSVEQGAADTEAFF. The rearrangement joins TRBV29-1 to TRBJ1-1; weak D call: TRBD1 (5 bases). The ends were cut back, 2 bases at V and 3 bases at J, with 13 bases in the middle. The CDR3 consists of 14 residues. From germline, CDR1 is SQVTM and CDR2 ANQGSEA.

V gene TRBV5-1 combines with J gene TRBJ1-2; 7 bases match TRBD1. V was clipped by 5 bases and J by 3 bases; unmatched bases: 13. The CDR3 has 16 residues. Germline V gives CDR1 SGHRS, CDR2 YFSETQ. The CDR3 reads CASRYGGVDRDYGYTF. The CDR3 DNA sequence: TGCGCCAGCAGGTATGGGGGAGTCGACAGGGACTATGGCTACACCTTC.

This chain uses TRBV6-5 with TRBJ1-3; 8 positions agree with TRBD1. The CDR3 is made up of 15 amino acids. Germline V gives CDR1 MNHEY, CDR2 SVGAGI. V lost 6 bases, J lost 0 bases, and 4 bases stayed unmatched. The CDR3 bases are TGTGCCAGCAGGGGGACAGGATCCTCTGGAAACACCATATATTTT. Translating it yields CASRGTGSSGNTIYF.

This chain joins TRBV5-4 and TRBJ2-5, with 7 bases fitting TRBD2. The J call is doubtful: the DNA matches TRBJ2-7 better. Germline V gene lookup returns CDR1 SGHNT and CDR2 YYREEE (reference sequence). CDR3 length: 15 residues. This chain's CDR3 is CASSSPGLSSYEQYF. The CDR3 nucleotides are TGTGCCAGCAGCTCGCCGGGACTATCCTCCTACGAGCAGTACTTC.

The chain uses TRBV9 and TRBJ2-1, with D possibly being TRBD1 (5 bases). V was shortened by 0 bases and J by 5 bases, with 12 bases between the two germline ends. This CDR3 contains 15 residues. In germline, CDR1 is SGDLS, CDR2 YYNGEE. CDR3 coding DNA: TGTGCCAGCAGCGTAGTGGCAGGGCTTCACAATGAGCAGTTCTTC. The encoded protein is CASSVVAGLHNEQFF. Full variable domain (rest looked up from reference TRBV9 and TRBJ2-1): DSGVTQTPKHLITATGQRVTLRCSPRSGDLSVYWYQQSLDQGLQFLIQYYNGEERAKGNILERFSAQQFPDLHSELNLSSLELGDSALYFCASSVVAGLHNEQFFGPGTRLTVL.

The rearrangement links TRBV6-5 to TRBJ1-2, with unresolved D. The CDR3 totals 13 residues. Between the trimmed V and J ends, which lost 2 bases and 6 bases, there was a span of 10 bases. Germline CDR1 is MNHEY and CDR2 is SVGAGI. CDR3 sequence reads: CASSYIESDGYTF. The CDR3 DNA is TGTGCCAGCAGTTACATCGAGAGCGATGGCTACACCTTC.

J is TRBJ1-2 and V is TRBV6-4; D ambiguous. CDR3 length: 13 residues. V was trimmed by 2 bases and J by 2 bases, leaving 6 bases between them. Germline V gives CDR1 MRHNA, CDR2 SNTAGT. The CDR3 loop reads CASSDGRNYGYTF. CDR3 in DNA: TGTGCCAGCAGTGACGGCAGAAACTATGGCTACACCTTC.